A single sample is the source of the 5 T cell receptor beta chains below, sequenced in a study of PD-L1 blockade in urothelial cancer. Using immunoSEQ multiplex PCR, the repertoire was profiled, and TCRdb retains in-frame clones only, with some absent. The data show tens of thousands of clones, 70% to 90% seen once. The time point was: pretreatment peripheral blood. The source was PBMCs, collected around atezolizumab (anti-PD-L1) treatment. The receptors come from a man between 60 and 70 years old with urothelial cancer.

The count of this clone is one. The chain uses TRBV6-1 and TRBJ2-1, with 7 bases that match TRBD1. J lost 1 base, V lost 5 bases, and 5 bases had no gene match. Germline assignment: CDR1 MNHNS and CDR2 SASEGT. The CDR3 is 15 residues long. CDR3 region: CASSRDRDSYNEQFF. CDR3 sequence (DNA): TGTGCCAGCAGTCGAGACAGGGATTCCTACAATGAGCAGTTCTTC.

This clone was observed once. The genes are TRBV29-1 and TRBJ1-5, with 11 nucleotides matching TRBD1. The J segment lost 7 bases and the V segment lost 0 bases, leaving 5 bases of the junction unmatched. Germline lookup yields CDR1 SQVTM and CDR2 ANQGSEA. This CDR3 is 15 amino acids long. The CDR3 sequence is CSVEDGGQGEQPQHF. CDR3 in DNA: TGCAGCGTTGAAGACGGGGGACAGGGGGAACAGCCCCAGCATTTT.

V usage is TRBV6-1 and J usage is TRBJ1-1; TRBD1 matches 7 bases. This CDR3 is built from 14 residues. Per germline, CDR1 MNHNS and CDR2 SASEGT. Trimming cost V 6 bases and J 6 bases; bases outside gene matches: 10. CDR3: CASRTDRVSSEAFF. The DNA for the CDR3 is TGTGCCAGCAGGACAGACAGGGTTTCCTCTGAAGCTTTCTTT.

In its sample, this clone was seen once. The J gene is TRBJ1-6, the V gene TRBV5-1, with 9 nucleotides matching TRBD1. The length of the CDR3 is 17 residues. Germline loops: CDR1 SGHRS, CDR2 YFSETQ. J lost 1 base, V lost 4 bases, and 6 bases had no gene match. The chain's CDR3 is CASSPGQGISYNSPLHF. DNA for the CDR3: TGCGCCAGCAGCCCCGGACAGGGGATTTCCTATAATTCACCCCTCCACTTT.

This clone has just one count. The V and J genes are TRBV30 and TRBJ2-1; 8 bases line up with TRBD1. V shed 8 bases, J shed 3 bases, and the junction held 9 bases outside the gene matches. CDR3 length: 14 residues. CDR1 is GTSNPN, CDR2 SVGIG, per germline (reference sequence). Written as DNA, the CDR3 is TGTGCCCGGTCGCGGGACAGGCTCTACAATGAGCAGTTCTTC. Translation gives CARSRDRLYNEQFF.